A single sample is the source of the 26 T cell receptor beta chains below, sequenced in a study of T-cell memory formation after mild COVID-19. TCRdb called the 5' RACE reads again in MiXCR, with one record for every CDR3 protein. In the table there are under 150,000 distinct CDR3 sequences, about 20% of which are singletons. Sequenced sample: PBMCs or a T cell subset sorted from them (not recorded which). The receptors here all came from a man aged 18 to 29 who had mild COVID-19 (a few samples of this study predate the infection). Cell type and time point are not known.

The chain is built from TRBV6-5 and TRBJ2-3, with D hard to call. Germline V lookup: CDR1 MNHEY, CDR2 SVGAGI. The CDR3 is 15 residues long. V lost 2 bases and J lost 0, with 9 bases in between. In nucleotides, the CDR3 is TGTGCCAGCAGTTACCGGGCAGCTAGCACAGATACGCAGTATTTT. It encodes CASSYRAASTDTQYF.

In DNA, the CDR3 is TGTGCCACCAGCAGAGAAAGGGGGCAATACGAGCAGTACTTC. Its translation: CATSRERGQYEQYF. V and J are TRBV15 and TRBJ2-7; 7 bases map to TRBD1. Germline values: CDR1 LNHNV, CDR2 YYDKDF (reference sequence). The trim removed 0 bases at V and 4 bases at J, leaving 3 bases unmatched. This CDR3 comprises 14 residues.

This clonotype was found a few times. This sequence joins TRBV5-6 and TRBJ2-7; D possibly matches TRBD1 or TRBD2 (6 bases each). The V end was cut by 5 bases, the J end by 2 bases, with 17 bases between. Germline-derived CDR1 and CDR2 are SGHDT and YYEEEE. The CDR3 length is 15 residues. CDR3: CASRAWGAGPYEQYV. DNA for the CDR3: TGTGCCAGCAGGGCGTGGGGGGCTGGACCCTACGAGCAGTACGTC.

This clonotype showed up just a few times. CDR3 coding DNA: TGTGCCAGCAGCGCGGGACAGGGGGCAAGTTACGAGCAGTACGTC. Protein product: CASSAGQGASYEQYV. The chain employs TRBV7-6 and TRBJ2-7; 12 bases fit TRBD1. J gave up 4 bases and V 5 bases, and 6 bases lay outside the gene matches. Germline values: CDR1 SGHVS, CDR2 FNYEAQ. The CDR3 contains 15 residues.

A few counts support this clonotype. The chain combines TRBV10-3 with TRBJ2-3, with 12 bases matching TRBD1. This CDR3 spans 15 amino acids. The germline V gene encodes CDR1 ENHRY and CDR2 SYGVKD. The V and J ends lost 11 bases and 3 bases, in that order; junction bases with no gene match: 9. DNA for the CDR3: TGTGCCTCCCGGGGACAGGGGGCCCGAACAGATACGCAGTATTTT. This sequence encodes CASRGQGARTDTQYF.

This clonotype was seen ten or more times. The rearrangement links TRBV23-1 to TRBJ2-5; D is unclear. TRBV23-1 counts as an open reading frame of uncertain function. The CDR3 covers 16 residues. Trimming stripped 7 bases from V and 1 base from J, with 19 bases between. The CDR3 nucleotides read TGCGCCAGCATAATTTCAGGCCCCACAGCCCAAGAGACCCAGTACTTC. This codes for CASIISGPTAQETQYF.

This clonotype was counted many times. V is TRBV20-1 and J is TRBJ1-6; TRBD1 aligns across 10 bases. The germline CDR1 and CDR2 sequences are DFQATT and SNEGSKA (reference sequence). The CDR3 is made up of 22 amino acids. After removal of 0 bases from V and 0 bases from J, the junction contained 17 bases not matched to a gene. This chain's CDR3 is CSARDGIPRDRGFSSYNSPLHF. In DNA, the CDR3 is TGCAGTGCTAGAGATGGGATCCCCCGGGACAGGGGATTTAGCTCCTATAATTCACCCCTCCACTTT.

The CDR3 DNA follows: TGCAGCGTTGTCCACTCAACAGGGGGCGCAGATACGCAGTATTTT. Its protein product is CSVVHSTGGADTQYF. V gene TRBV29-1 combines with J gene TRBJ2-3; 9 bases align to TRBD1. V was clipped by 4 bases and J by 4 bases; unmatched bases: 9. This CDR3 is 15 amino acids long. Germline CDR1 and CDR2: SQVTM and ANQGSEA.

This clonotype has more than one count but fewer than ten. This chain uses TRBV4-2 with TRBJ2-3, with 7 bases identical to TRBD2. V shed 1 base, J shed 2 bases, and the junction held 6 bases outside the gene matches. Germline loops: CDR1 LGHNA, CDR2 YNFKEQ. The CDR3 is 16 amino acids. The CDR3 region has the DNA TGTGCCAGCAGCCAAGCTCTAGCGGAGATCACAGATACGCAGTATTTT. Translation: CASSQALAEITDTQYF.

This clonotype has only a few counts. The chain carries TRBV10-2 and TRBJ2-7; D is tentatively TRBD1 or TRBD2 (5 bases each). V gave up 0 bases and J gave up 1 base, with 16 bases separating them. Per germline, CDR1 WSHSY and CDR2 SAAADI. The CDR3 consists of 17 residues. The CDR3 nucleotides are TGCGCCAGCAGTGAGTCCCCACTGGGACCGTTTTCCTACGAGCAGTACTTC. Protein sequence: CASSESPLGPFSYEQYF.

This rearrangement joins TRBV6-1 to TRBJ1-6; TRBD1 might be the D (5 bases). CDR1 and CDR2 from the germline V gene are MNHNS and SASEGT. With 6 bases removed from V and 4 bases from J, the gap between germline ends came to 19 bases. The CDR3 loop spans 17 amino acids. CDR3 loop: CASRRMQGNPYNSPLHF. The DNA of the CDR3 is TGTGCCAGCAGGCGGATGCAGGGTAACCCTTATAATTCACCCCTCCACTTT.

The V call is TRBV7-8, the J call TRBJ2-3, with 7 bases lining up with TRBD1. The CDR3 has 14 amino acids. Germline values: CDR1 SGHVS, CDR2 FQNEAQ. V gave up 5 bases and J gave up 5 bases; unmatched junction bases: 7. This chain's CDR3 is CASSHGQALDTQYF. CDR3 nucleotides: TGTGCCAGCAGCCATGGACAGGCGTTAGATACGCAGTATTTT. The whole variable domain, filled in from reference TRBV7-8 and TRBJ2-3, reads GAGVSQSPRYKVAKRGQDVALRCDPISGHVSLFWYQQALGQGPEFLTYFQNEAQLDKSGLPSDRFFAERPEGSVSTLKIQRTQQEDSAVYLCASSHGQALDTQYFGPGTRLTVL.

This chain connects TRBV7-9 to TRBJ2-3, with D perhaps matching TRBD2 (6 bases). Germline assignment: CDR1 SEHNR and CDR2 FQNEAQ (reference sequence). This CDR3 is 14 amino acids long. Deletions cut 10 bases from V and 0 bases from J, with 14 bases between. CDR3 amino acids: CATKRDSSTDTQYF. For the CDR3, the DNA is TGTGCCACGAAAAGGGACTCAAGCACAGATACGCAGTATTTT.

The V call is TRBV7-8, the J call TRBJ1-2, with D possibly TRBD1 on 5 matching bases. The CDR3 has 16 amino acids. With 2 bases removed from V and 8 bases from J, the gap between germline ends came to 21 bases. The germline gives CDR1 SGHVS, CDR2 FQNEAQ. This chain's CDR3 is CASSLRSQGVGGGYTF. CDR3 nucleotides: TGTGCCAGCAGCTTAAGATCGCAGGGCGTTGGGGGGGGCTACACCTTC.

This clonotype turned up a few times. This rearrangement joins TRBV7-2 to TRBJ2-1, with D perhaps TRBD1 or TRBD2 (6 bases each). V was shortened by 8 bases and J by 0 bases, with 14 bases between the two germline ends. Germline-derived CDR1 and CDR2 are SGHTA and FQGNSA. The CDR3 runs 15 residues. The CDR3, as DNA: TGTGCCAGCGGGGGGCTGAGGAGCTCCTACAATGAGCAGTTCTTC. The encoded protein is CASGGLRSSYNEQFF.

This clonotype was recorded a few times. J is TRBJ1-2 and V is TRBV7-9; D is perhaps TRBD1 (6 bases). In germline, CDR1 is SEHNR, CDR2 FQNEAQ (reference sequence). CDR3 length: 14 residues. Trimming pared 5 bases from V and 4 bases from J, leaving 14 bases between. This chain's CDR3 is CASSPSTGLYGYTF. DNA for the CDR3: TGTGCCAGCAGCCCATCCACAGGGCTCTATGGCTACACCTTC.

The V and J genes are TRBV3-2 and TRBJ1-1. TRBV3-2 is an annotated pseudogene. The CDR3 length is 16 residues. CDR3 in DNA: TGTGCCAGCAGCCAAGACCCAGATTCTATGAACACTGAAGCTTTCTTT. Translated: CASSQDPDSMNTEAFF.

The rearrangement links TRBV12-3 or TRBV12-4 to TRBJ1-4, with TRBD1 matching over 8 bases. There are 16 residues in the CDR3. J lost 6 bases, V lost 4 bases, and 10 bases had no gene match. CDR3 nucleotide sequence: TGTGCCAGCAGTTCTAGGGGCCCGACAGGGGATGAAAAACTGTTTTTT. This codes for CASSSRGPTGDEKLFF.

This chain joins TRBV5-8 and TRBJ1-1; possibly TRBD1 for D (5 bases). Germline assignment: CDR1 SGHTS and CDR2 YDEGEE. CDR3 length: 14 amino acids. The V end was cut by 4 bases, the J end by 1 base, with 11 bases between. The CDR3 is CASSPGYSNTEAFF. DNA of the CDR3: TGTGCCAGCAGCCCAGGGTACTCGAACACTGAAGCTTTCTTT. The complete variable domain, with remaining parts taken from reference TRBV5-8 and TRBJ1-1, reads EAGVTQSPTHLIKTRGQQATLRCSPISGHTSVYWYQQALGLGLQFLLWYDEGEERNRGNFPPRFSGRQFPNYSSELNVNALELEDSALYLCASSPGYSNTEAFFGQGTRLTVV.

In its sample, this clonotype was seen a few times. The chain links TRBV24-1 to TRBJ2-1; no reliable D call. V was pared by 0 bases and J by 10 bases, with 9 bases between. The CDR3 extends over 13 amino acids. From germline, CDR1 is KGHDR and CDR2 SFDVKD. The CDR3 region is CATSDLPGDEQFF. DNA for the CDR3: TGTGCCACCAGTGATTTGCCAGGCGACGAGCAGTTCTTC.

This clonotype has only a few counts. The chain is built from TRBV6-2 or TRBV6-3 and TRBJ1-4; D is uncertain. Trimming left V 6 bases short and J 0 bases short, with 5 bases between. Per the germline V gene, CDR1 is MNHEY and CDR2 is SVGEGT. The CDR3 consists of 13 residues. The CDR3 spells CASSGATNEKLFF. In DNA, the CDR3 is TGTGCCAGCAGCGGTGCAACTAATGAAAAACTGTTTTTT.

This clonotype was observed a handful of times. The chain carries TRBV12-3 or TRBV12-4 and TRBJ2-1, with 7 positions matching TRBD1. The V and J ends lost 1 base and 3 bases, in that order; junction bases with no gene match: 3. The CDR3 totals 15 residues. The DNA of the CDR3 is TGTGCCAGCAGTTTAGGACAGGGATTCTACAATGAGCAGTTCTTC. Residues: CASSLGQGFYNEQFF.

The CDR3 sequence: CASRGLYEQYV. The CDR3, as DNA: TGTGCCAGCCGCGGCCTCTACGAGCAGTACGTC. V gene TRBV11-2 combines with J gene TRBJ2-7; D is unresolved. The CDR3 has 11 amino acids. V was shortened by 8 bases and J by 3 bases, with 8 bases between the two germline ends. From germline, CDR1 is SGHAT and CDR2 FQNNGV.

The rearrangement links TRBV4-1 to TRBJ2-5; 11 bases are shared with TRBD2. J was trimmed by 5 bases and V by 4 bases; bases with no gene match: 6. CDR3 length: 15 residues. Per germline, CDR1 MGHRA and CDR2 YSYEKL. In nucleotides, the CDR3 is TGCGCCAGCAGCCGGCGTAGCGGGGGGGTTGAGACCCAGTACTTC. Amino acid sequence: CASSRRSGGVETQYF.

This clonotype was detected only a few times. The chain uses TRBV7-8 and TRBJ2-1; D may match TRBD1 or TRBD2 (5 bases each). CDR3 length: 12 amino acids. CDR1 is SGHVS, CDR2 FQNEAQ, per germline. The germline V and J ends were trimmed by 4 bases and 9 bases, with 10 bases remaining between them. CDR3 sequence: CASSSGSFEQFF. CDR3 bases: TGTGCCAGCAGCTCAGGGAGTTTTGAGCAGTTCTTC.

The chain uses TRBV5-1 and TRBJ1-1; D is uncertain. V was trimmed by 1 base and J by 1 base, leaving 8 bases between them. This CDR3 spans 14 amino acids. Looked up from germline, CDR1 is SGHRS and CDR2 is YFSETQ. The CDR3, as DNA: TGCGCCAGCAGCTTGTGGGGTTCGAACACTGAAGCTTTCTTT. It is translated as CASSLWGSNTEAFF.